This TCR beta chain stems from a study of blood T cell repertoires in COVID-19. Study in general: T cells, B-cell-depleted T cells, or PBMCs provided the cDNA or gDNA that served as material.

Per the original methods: Researchers report that nucleated cell counts were estimated from reference gene primer amplification. Sequencing was performed with immunoSEQ multiplex PCR; in TCRdb, only in-frame clones are kept and a portion is missing. V and J calls and clone size come straight from that table; D and trimming were deduced from the DNA. The top ten hold 0.6% to 1% of the sample, which has about 200,000 clones, about 86% seen once. The ends lost 7 bases at V and 7 bases at J; junction bases unmatched: 10. Germline CDR1 SEHNR, CDR2 FQNEAQ (reference sequence). The CDR3 totals 14 residues. The clonotype was recovered from a woman aged 70-85 years with acute or convalescent COVID-19. The source material was peripheral blood. The chain carries TRBV7-9 and TRBJ2-1, with 7 bases fitting TRBD1. CDR3 DNA sequence: TGTGCCAGCAACAACGACAGGGATTTAAATGAGCAGTTCTTC. It translates to CASNNDRDLNEQFF.